One and the same sample provided the 28 T cell receptor beta chains below, sequenced in a study of cytomegalovirus exposure and HLA in healthy donors. Here immunoSEQ multiplex PCR was the method, and the copy in TCRdb shows in-frame clones only, minus some. The table includes roughly 240,000 clones, approximately 87% detected once. The material sequenced was PBMCs. Receptor source: a young man in good health and CMV-seronegative.

The chain carries TRBV4-3 and TRBJ2-1; 8 bases are a match to TRBD1. The CDR3 has 17 residues. Germline loops: CDR1 LGHNA, CDR2 YSLEER. V was clipped by 0 bases and J by 2 bases; unmatched bases: 6. The DNA of the CDR3 is TGCGCCAGCAGCCAAGATCCCGGACAGGGTACCTACAATGAGCAGTTCTTC. This gives the protein CASSQDPGQGTYNEQFF.

The gene calls are TRBV19 and TRBJ1-2; 7 bases line up with TRBD1. The CDR3 contains 12 residues. Trimming cost V 6 bases and J 8 bases; bases outside gene matches: 6. Germline V gives CDR1 LNHDA, CDR2 SQIVND (reference sequence). CDR3 nucleotides: TGTGCCAGTAGGGAGGGGGCTCGCGGCTACACCTTC. It specifies CASREGARGYTF.

V and J are TRBV19 and TRBJ1-1, with 7 bases matching TRBD1. The CDR3 has 14 residues. Trimming removed 3 bases from V and 5 bases from J; junction bases left unmatched: 6. Per the germline V gene, CDR1 is LNHDA and CDR2 is SQIVND (reference sequence). The CDR3 spells CASSIQGEGTEAFF. DNA for the CDR3: TGTGCCAGTAGTATCCAGGGGGAAGGGACTGAAGCTTTCTTT.

The chain has TRBV19 and TRBJ1-1; the D gene is possibly TRBD1 (6 bases). Germline V gives CDR1 LNHDA, CDR2 SQIVND (reference sequence). The V and J ends lost 5 bases and 0 bases respectively, with 7 bases between them. The CDR3 totals 13 residues. CDR3 loop: CASSGQMNTEAFF. CDR3 nucleotide sequence: TGTGCCAGTAGTGGACAGATGAACACTGAAGCTTTCTTT.

The chain uses TRBV5-6 and TRBJ2-5; 16 bases line up with TRBD2. J lost 6 bases, V lost 3 bases, and 5 bases had no gene match. The germline CDR1 and CDR2 sequences are SGHDT and YYEEEE. The CDR3 consists of 16 residues. The CDR3 reads CASSSGLAGGLKTQYF. The CDR3, as DNA: TGTGCCAGCAGCTCGGGACTAGCGGGGGGGTTGAAGACCCAGTACTTC.

The chain links TRBV4-3 to TRBJ2-7, with D maybe TRBD2 (5 bases). Germline V gene data show CDR1 as LGHNA and CDR2 as YSLEER. V lost 3 bases and J 0 bases, leaving 6 bases between the germline ends. The CDR3 length is 13 residues. Written as DNA, the CDR3 is TGCGCCAGCAGCCACGGGAACTCCTACGAGCAGTACTTC. It specifies CASSHGNSYEQYF.

This chain joins TRBV5-1 and TRBJ2-6; D gene uncertain. The CDR3 runs 17 residues. The germline V gene has CDR1 SGHRS and CDR2 YFSETQ. V was shortened by 3 bases and J by 0 bases, with 13 bases between the two germline ends. The CDR3 nucleotides are TGCGCCAGCAGCTACGAGGTACGGGTCTCTGGGGCCAACGTCCTGACTTTC. This encodes CASSYEVRVSGANVLTF.

The chain employs TRBV2 and TRBJ1-5, with 7 bases aligning to TRBD1. Germline V gene sequence: CDR1 SNHLY, CDR2 FYNNEI. With V trimmed by 0 bases and J by 2 bases, 1 base remained unmatched. This CDR3 is 15 amino acids long. The CDR3 reads CASSEADRGNQPQHF. The CDR3 nucleotides read TGTGCCAGCAGTGAAGCTGACAGGGGCAATCAGCCCCAGCATTTT.

The chain couples TRBV4-1 to TRBJ2-7, with D perhaps matching TRBD1 (6 bases). Per the germline V gene, CDR1 is MGHRA and CDR2 is YSYEKL. This CDR3 comprises 15 residues. Trimming left V 0 bases short and J 5 bases short, with 14 bases between. The DNA for the CDR3 is TGCGCCAGCAGCCAAGATGCAGGGGTGTATAACGAGCAGTACTTC. Its translation is CASSQDAGVYNEQYF.

V usage is TRBV6-5 and J usage is TRBJ2-1; TRBD2 matches 8 bases. The CDR3 has 15 residues. The trim removed 6 bases at V and 4 bases at J, leaving 8 bases unmatched. Germline V lookup: CDR1 MNHEY, CDR2 SVGAGI. The CDR3 coding sequence is TGTGCCAGCAGCCTAACTAGCGGACCTTACAATGAGCAGTTCTTC. Its translation: CASSLTSGPYNEQFF.

This clone was seen more than once but under ten times. V is TRBV20-1 and J is TRBJ2-7; D possibly corresponds to TRBD2 (5 bases). V was trimmed by 5 bases and J by 4 bases, leaving 6 bases between them. The CDR3 covers 10 residues. Germline V CDR1 and CDR2: DFQATT, SNEGSKA (reference sequence). The CDR3 here is CSAGEYEQYF. CDR3 coding DNA: TGCAGTGCTGGGGAGTACGAGCAGTACTTC.

The V gene is TRBV5-4, the J gene TRBJ2-1; 10 bases fit TRBD2. J lost 9 bases, V lost 1 base, and 4 bases had no gene match. This CDR3 spans 14 amino acids. Germline CDR1 is SGHNT and CDR2 is YYREEE (reference sequence). CDR3 amino acids: CASSLLAGEFEQFF. The CDR3 coding sequence is TGTGCCAGCAGCTTGCTAGCGGGAGAATTTGAGCAGTTCTTC.

To note about this clone: Other DNA variants within this sample encode the same CDR3. V gene TRBV7-9 combines with J gene TRBJ1-6; D gene uncertain. The CDR3 spans 12 residues. Germline V gene lookup returns CDR1 SEHNR and CDR2 FQNEAQ (reference sequence). V was pared by 6 bases and J by 9 bases, with 9 bases between. The chain's CDR3 is CASSLGGSPLHF. The DNA for the CDR3 is TGTGCCAGCAGTTTGGGAGGTTCACCCCTCCACTTT.

J is TRBJ2-2 and V is TRBV10-3, with D uncertain. CDR1 is ENHRY, CDR2 SYGVKD, per germline. Trimming cost V 7 bases and J 6 bases, with 12 bases left between them. The CDR3 totals 13 residues. The CDR3 here is CAITSSTPGELFF. CDR3 DNA: TGTGCCATCACCTCTAGTACCCCCGGGGAGCTGTTTTTT.

V gene TRBV28 combines with J gene TRBJ2-1, with D possibly TRBD2 on 6 matching bases. Germline-derived CDR1 and CDR2 are MDHEN and SYDVKM. Trimming removed 6 bases at V and 13 bases at J, with 25 bases between. The CDR3 loop spans 15 amino acids. CDR3 in amino acids: CASSRLTGLGRDQFF. The CDR3 region has the DNA TGTGCCAGCAGCCGCCTGACGGGACTGGGCAGGGATCAGTTCTTC.

The chain joins TRBV10-1 to TRBJ1-3, with unresolved D. CDR3 length: 14 residues. The V end was cut by 10 bases, the J end by 0 bases, with 13 bases between. CDR1 is WNHNN and CDR2 is SYGVQD in the germline V gene (reference sequence). DNA of the CDR3: TGCGCCATCGCCAGGTTCTACTCTGGAAACACCATATATTTT. This sequence encodes CAIARFYSGNTIYF.

The V call is TRBV27, the J call TRBJ2-7, with 8 bases fitting TRBD1. Germline V CDR1 and CDR2: MNHEY, SMNVEV (reference sequence). V lost 1 base and J lost 10; bases outside the gene matches: 9. CDR3 size: 14 residues. Here the CDR3 reads CASSLLGTGPPQYF. CDR3 sequence (DNA): TGTGCCAGCAGTTTATTGGGGACAGGCCCTCCTCAGTACTTC.

The chain recombines TRBV29-1 with TRBJ2-1; tentative D call: TRBD2 (6 bases). The CDR3 length is 13 residues. Looked up from germline, CDR1 is SQVTM and CDR2 is ANQGSEA. Between the trimmed V and J ends, which lost 0 bases and 4 bases, there was a span of 7 bases. The CDR3 DNA follows: TGCAGCGTTGAAGATGCGGGGTACAATGAGCAGTTCTTC. It codes for CSVEDAGYNEQFF.

The chain employs TRBV10-2 and TRBJ2-7; 7 positions match TRBD1. The CDR3 spans 14 residues. V lost 4 bases and J lost 7; bases outside the gene matches: 10. Germline V gives CDR1 WSHSY, CDR2 SAAADI. Here the CDR3 DNA reads TGCGCCAGCAGTGCGGACAGGAGCCTGGGGGAGCAGTACTTC. Its translation: CASSADRSLGEQYF.

V is TRBV7-2 and J is TRBJ2-7; 8 nucleotides match TRBD1. There are 17 residues in the CDR3. The germline V gene has CDR1 SGHTA and CDR2 FQGNSA. The trim removed 4 bases at V and 2 bases at J, leaving 13 bases unmatched. Written as DNA, the CDR3 is TGTGCCAGCAGCTCCCAAAACCGGGGACAGGAAACCTACGAGCAGTACTTC. This sequence encodes CASSSQNRGQETYEQYF.

This chain links TRBV4-2 with TRBJ2-5; TRBD2 might be the D (5 bases). Per the germline V gene, CDR1 is LGHNA and CDR2 is YNFKEQ. Trimming pared 0 bases from V and 5 bases from J, leaving 10 bases between. This CDR3 contains 14 residues. CDR3 amino acids: CASSQDNREETQYF. Here the CDR3 DNA reads TGTGCCAGCAGCCAAGATAATAGGGAGGAGACCCAGTACTTC.

The rearrangement links TRBV5-4 to TRBJ2-1; 9 positions match TRBD2. The J segment lost 7 bases and the V segment lost 0 bases, leaving 14 bases of the junction unmatched. CDR1 is SGHNT, CDR2 YYREEE, per germline (reference sequence). This CDR3 has 18 amino acids. The DNA for the CDR3 is TGTGCCAGCAGCTTGGGTACTTGGGGCGGGAGGGCCACTAATGAGCAGTTCTTC. It yields the protein CASSLGTWGGRATNEQFF.

V usage is TRBV2 and J usage is TRBJ1-5; 8 bases map to TRBD1. The CDR3 spans 15 residues. Germline V gene data show CDR1 as SNHLY and CDR2 as FYNNEI. V dropped 6 bases and J dropped 2; count of bases not matched to a gene: 6. CDR3 sequence: CASRDGQGGNQPQHF. The CDR3 DNA reads TGTGCCAGCAGAGACGGACAGGGCGGCAATCAGCCCCAGCATTTT.

The sample holds a few counts of this clone. The V and J genes are TRBV7-2 and TRBJ1-6; TRBD1 matches at 7 bases. The ends lost 2 bases at V and 9 bases at J; junction bases unmatched: 10. Germline values: CDR1 SGHTA, CDR2 FQGNSA. The CDR3 is 16 residues long. DNA of the CDR3: TGTGCCAGCAGCTTACAGGAGGGGGCGATAAGTTCACCCCTCCACTTT. It is translated as CASSLQEGAISSPLHF.

For this clone: Additional DNA sequences in this sample encode the identical CDR3. The chain employs TRBV4-3 and TRBJ2-7; TRBD1 is a possible D gene (5 bases). The V end was cut by 2 bases, the J end by 4 bases, with 9 bases between. Germline loops: CDR1 LGHNA, CDR2 YSLEER. This CDR3 comprises 13 residues. The CDR3: CASSQYQGYEQYF. The CDR3 DNA sequence: TGCGCCAGCAGCCAATATCAGGGATACGAGCAGTACTTC.

CDR3: CASSQDREGITGELFF. Written as DNA, the CDR3 is TGCGCCAGCAGCCAAGATAGGGAGGGAATCACCGGGGAGCTGTTTTTT. The genes are TRBV4-3 and TRBJ2-2; 7 bases are a match to TRBD2. J gave up 4 bases and V 0 bases, and 5 bases lay outside the gene matches. The germline V gene encodes CDR1 LGHNA and CDR2 YSLEER. CDR3 length equals 16 residues.

The gene calls are TRBV29-1 and TRBJ2-1, with TRBD2 matching 11 bases. The V and J ends lost 2 bases and 5 bases, in that order; junction bases with no gene match: 5. Germline V gene sequence: CDR1 SQVTM, CDR2 ANQGSEA. This CDR3 region has 15 residues. CDR3 bases: TGCAGCGTTGAACTAGCGGGAGGTATTGACAATGAGCAGTTCTTC. Translation gives CSVELAGGIDNEQFF.

The chain is built from TRBV9 and TRBJ2-3; 11 nucleotides align to TRBD2. Germline V gives CDR1 SGDLS, CDR2 YYNGEE. The CDR3 extends over 16 amino acids. Losses at the gene ends were 2 bases for V and 2 bases for J; bases not matched to a gene: 4. The DNA of the CDR3 is TGTGCCAGCAGCGTCATAGCGGGGGGGCCCACAGATACGCAGTATTTT. This translates into CASSVIAGGPTDTQYF.